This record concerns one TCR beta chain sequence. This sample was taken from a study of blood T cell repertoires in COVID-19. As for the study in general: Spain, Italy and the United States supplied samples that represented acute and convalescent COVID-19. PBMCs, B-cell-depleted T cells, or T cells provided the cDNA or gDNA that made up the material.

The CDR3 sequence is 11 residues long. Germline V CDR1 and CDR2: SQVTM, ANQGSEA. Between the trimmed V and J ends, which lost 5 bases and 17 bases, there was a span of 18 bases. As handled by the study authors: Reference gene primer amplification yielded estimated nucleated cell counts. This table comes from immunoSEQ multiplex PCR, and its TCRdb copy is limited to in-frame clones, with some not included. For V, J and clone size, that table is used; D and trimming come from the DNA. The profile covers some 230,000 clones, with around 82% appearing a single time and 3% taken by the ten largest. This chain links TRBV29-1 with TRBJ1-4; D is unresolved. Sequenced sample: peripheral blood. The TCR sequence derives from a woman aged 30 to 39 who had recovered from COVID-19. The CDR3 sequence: CSVNGGVAEFF. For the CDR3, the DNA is TGCAGCGTTAACGGTGGAGTAGCCGAATTTTTT.